These 26 T cell receptor beta chains were all obtained from the same sample, sequenced in a study of blood T cell repertoires in COVID-19. Produced via immunoSEQ multiplex PCR; TCRdb's table is partial and in-frame only. Counted here are roughly 150,000 clones, 75% to 90% occurring once; the ten biggest clones make up around 5%. The sample was PBMCs or T cells enriched from blood (not recorded which). The source of these receptors is a man between 70 and 80 years old who had been exposed to COVID-19.

CDR3 nucleotides: TGTGCCAGCAGTTATAAGACAGGGCGCAATCAGCCCCAGCATTTT. Residues: CASSYKTGRNQPQHF. The chain combines TRBV7-2 with TRBJ1-5; 7 bases align to TRBD1. Germline-derived CDR1 and CDR2 are SGHTA and FQGNSA. This CDR3 is 15 amino acids long. V trimming: 6 bases; J trimming: 2 bases; junction bases outside the gene matches: 7.

This chain's CDR3 is CASSQAGNQPQHF. CDR3 sequence (DNA): TGTGCCAGCAGCCAGGCGGGCAATCAGCCCCAGCATTTT. The chain has TRBV3-1 (or the pseudogene TRBV3-2) and TRBJ1-5; D is unclear. The V end was cut by 3 bases, the J end by 2 bases, with 5 bases between. Germline V gene lookup returns CDR1 LGHDT and CDR2 YNNKEL (reference sequence). CDR3 length: 13 amino acids.

The rearrangement uses TRBV10-2 and TRBJ2-6; D possibly corresponds to TRBD2 (7 bases). V shed 6 bases and J shed 1 base, with 16 bases lying between them. Per the germline V gene, CDR1 is WSHSY and CDR2 is SAAADI. The CDR3 consists of 17 residues. CDR3 DNA: TGCGCCAGCAGCGGGGGGCCGGGTTTGTCTGGGGCCAACGTCCTGACTTTC. Its translation: CASSGGPGLSGANVLTF.

This clone occurred once. This chain links TRBV2 with TRBJ2-1, with 8 bases lining up with TRBD2. CDR1 and CDR2 from the germline V gene are SNHLY and FYNNEI. The V gene end was trimmed by 7 bases and the J gene end by 10 bases; junction bases not matched to a gene: 15. CDR3 size: 15 residues. This chain's CDR3 is CASKASGQHRWEQFF. CDR3 in DNA: TGTGCCAGCAAGGCTAGCGGGCAGCACAGGTGGGAGCAGTTCTTC. Drawing the rest from reference TRBV2 and TRBJ2-1, the complete variable domain is EPEVTQTPSHQVTQMGQEVILRCVPISNHLYFYWYRQILGQKVEFLVSFYNNEISEKSEIFDDQFSVERPDGSNFTLKIRSTKLEDSAMYFCASKASGQHRWEQFFGPGTRLTVL.

The chain is built from TRBV29-1 and TRBJ1-2; TRBD1 agrees at 11 bases. The CDR3 length is 14 residues. Germline assignment: CDR1 SQVTM and CDR2 ANQGSEA. V lost 7 bases to trimming and J lost 3 bases; unmatched junction nucleotides: 7. The CDR3: CSAKRGQGDYGYTF. Here the CDR3 DNA reads TGCAGCGCCAAGCGGGGACAGGGGGACTATGGCTACACCTTC. The full variable domain, in which reference TRBV29-1 and TRBJ1-2 provide the parts outside the CDR3, is SAVISQKPSRDICQRGTSLTIQCQVDSQVTMMFWYRQQPGQSLTLIATANQGSEATYESGFVIDKFPISRPNLTFSTLTVSNMSPEDSSIYLCSAKRGQGDYGYTFGSGTRLTVV.

The chain links TRBV5-1 to TRBJ2-5; 13 bases are a match to TRBD2. The V segment lost 5 bases and the J segment 3 bases; nucleotides outside the gene matches: 4. CDR3 length: 15 amino acids. Germline V lookup: CDR1 SGHRS, CDR2 YFSETQ. CDR3 loop: CASRAGTSGEETQYF. The CDR3 nucleotides are TGCGCCAGCAGGGCCGGGACTAGCGGGGAAGAGACCCAGTACTTC.

The chain joins TRBV7-2 to TRBJ2-1; 8 positions agree with TRBD2. V dropped 1 base and J dropped 4; count of bases not matched to a gene: 6. Germline V lookup: CDR1 SGHTA, CDR2 FQGNSA. The CDR3 runs to 16 residues. Here the CDR3 reads CASSLVTGGHYNEQFF. The CDR3 coding sequence is TGTGCCAGCAGCTTAGTAACGGGGGGGCATTACAATGAGCAGTTCTTC.

The V and J genes are TRBV10-3 and TRBJ2-7; the D gene is possibly TRBD1 (5 bases). The length of the CDR3 is 13 residues. In germline, CDR1 is ENHRY, CDR2 SYGVKD. The V end lost 3 bases, the J end lost 5 bases, and 11 bases lay between the germline ends. CDR3: CAISEGAPNEQYF. The DNA for the CDR3 is TGTGCCATCAGTGAAGGGGCGCCCAACGAGCAGTACTTC.

This chain joins TRBV10-3 and TRBJ2-3; the match to TRBD1 covers 9 bases. J was trimmed by 4 bases and V by 5 bases; bases with no gene match: 7. Germline values: CDR1 ENHRY, CDR2 SYGVKD. The CDR3 length is 15 residues. The CDR3 DNA sequence: TGTGCCATCAGTTATACAGGGGGCTCCGCAGATACGCAGTATTTT. Encoded protein: CAISYTGGSADTQYF.

This clone was seen a few times. The rearrangement links TRBV3-1 (or the pseudogene TRBV3-2) to TRBJ1-1, with D possibly matching TRBD1 (5 bases). V gave up 1 base and J gave up 0 bases, with 6 bases separating them. Germline CDR1 and CDR2: LGHDT and YNNKEL (reference sequence). The CDR3 runs to 14 residues. The DNA for the CDR3 is TGTGCCAGCAGCCAAGCAGGGATGAACACTGAAGCTTTCTTT. Encoded protein: CASSQAGMNTEAFF.

This clone appeared a single time. The CDR3 sequence: CASSPNRGEGETQYF. CDR3 DNA sequence: TGTGCCAGCAGTCCTAACAGGGGGGAGGGAGAGACCCAGTACTTC. The chain joins TRBV7-2 to TRBJ2-5; weak D call: TRBD1 (8 bases). The V end lost 6 bases, the J end lost 4 bases, and 18 bases lay between the germline ends. The CDR3 covers 15 residues. Germline loops: CDR1 SGHTA, CDR2 FQGNSA.

This chain uses TRBV6-5 with TRBJ2-2; D not certain. V was cut by 4 bases and J by 4 bases, with 7 bases left in between. The CDR3 covers 13 residues. Per germline, CDR1 MNHEY and CDR2 SVGAGI. In DNA form, the CDR3 reads TGTGCCAGCAGTTTACAGAGCACCGGGGAGCTGTTTTTT. This translates into CASSLQSTGELFF.

V usage is TRBV6-5 and J usage is TRBJ1-1; D gene uncertain. This CDR3 is 13 amino acids long. V shed 5 bases and J shed 3 bases, with 10 bases lying between them. CDR1 and CDR2 (germline): MNHEY, SVGAGI. CDR3 region: CASSPVLDTEAFF. Here the CDR3 DNA reads TGTGCCAGCAGTCCGGTCCTGGACACTGAAGCTTTCTTT.

The CDR3 sequence: CASTDRLSPLHF. CDR3 nucleotide sequence: TGTGCCAGCACCGACAGGCTTTCACCCCTCCACTTT. This chain links TRBV27 with TRBJ1-6, with D maybe TRBD1 (6 bases). CDR1 is MNHEY and CDR2 is SMNVEV in the germline V gene (reference sequence). Trimming took off 7 bases at V and 9 bases at J, with 10 bases between the two ends. The CDR3 is 12 residues long.

In its sample, this clone was seen a few times. The chain recombines TRBV4-3 with TRBJ1-1, with 7 positions matching TRBD1. V was clipped by 4 bases and J by 8 bases; unmatched bases: 13. Germline V gene data show CDR1 as LGHNA and CDR2 as YSLEER. This CDR3 comprises 15 residues. The CDR3 DNA sequence: TGCGCCAGCAGCCTGTTACAGGGGCAGGGAGCAGAAGCTTTCTTT. Protein product: CASSLLQGQGAEAFF.

This chain links TRBV6-1 with TRBJ1-1; no definite D call. V was pared by 3 bases and J by 4 bases, with 12 bases between. The CDR3 runs 14 residues. Germline values: CDR1 MNHNS, CDR2 SASEGT. Here the CDR3 DNA reads TGTGCCAGCAGTGAGCGGGGTACGGGCACTGAAGCTTTCTTT. Amino acid sequence: CASSERGTGTEAFF.

The chain links TRBV7-9 to TRBJ2-4, with D possibly TRBD2 on 6 matching bases. Trimming took 2 bases from V and 0 from J, leaving 11 bases between them. This CDR3 has 16 residues. Germline lookup yields CDR1 SEHNR and CDR2 FQNEAQ (reference sequence). CDR3 sequence (DNA): TGTGCCAGCAGCTTATTGGGGGGATTAGCCAAAAACATTCAGTACTTC. It specifies CASSLLGGLAKNIQYF.

The chain uses TRBV5-8 and TRBJ1-6; D is undetermined. The CDR3 is 16 residues long. The germline CDR1 and CDR2 sequences are SGHTS and YDEGEE. Trimming removed 6 bases at V and 7 bases at J, with 20 bases between. The DNA of the CDR3 is TGTGCCAGCACCGGGGAGTTAGTCCTGGGGAATTCACCCCTCCACTTT. It translates to CASTGELVLGNSPLHF.

The chain joins TRBV4-3 to TRBJ2-3; tentative D call: TRBD2 (5 bases). V gave up 3 bases and J gave up 2 bases, with 12 bases separating them. This CDR3 contains 15 residues. Germline loops: CDR1 LGHNA, CDR2 YSLEER. The CDR3 protein is CASSQVTGYTDTQYF. The CDR3 bases are TGCGCCAGCAGCCAGGTGACGGGGTACACAGATACGCAGTATTTT.

J is TRBJ2-7 and V is TRBV18, with 7 bases that match TRBD1. V lost 8 bases to trimming and J lost 7 bases; unmatched junction nucleotides: 17. The CDR3 runs to 15 residues. The V gene's germline CDR1 is KGHSH and CDR2 LQKENI. CDR3 DNA: TGTGCCAGCACGTTGACTAAGACAGGGAAAAGTGAGCAGTACTTC. It yields the protein CASTLTKTGKSEQYF. The full variable domain, rest sourced from reference TRBV18 and TRBJ2-7, is NAGVMQNPRHLVRRRGQEARLRCSPMKGHSHVYWYRQLPEEGLKFMVYLQKENIIDESGMPKERFSAEFPKEGPSILRIQQVVRGDSAAYFCASTLTKTGKSEQYFGPGTRLTVT.

The chain links TRBV28 to TRBJ1-2; 10 positions match TRBD1. Per germline, CDR1 MDHEN and CDR2 SYDVKM. This CDR3 is 16 amino acids long. V gave up 1 base and J gave up 8 bases; unmatched junction bases: 10. CDR3 in DNA: TGTGCCAGCAGTTTATATGGGGACAGGGGAATCCGCGGCTACACCTTC. It yields the protein CASSLYGDRGIRGYTF.

In this sample, this clone turned up a few times. The V gene is TRBV6-5, the J gene TRBJ1-1; D is unresolved. The germline V gene encodes CDR1 MNHEY and CDR2 SVGAGI. This CDR3 comprises 13 residues. V was clipped by 7 bases and J by 1 base, with 10 bases between them. In DNA form, the CDR3 reads TGTGCCAGCACCTGGGCCGCGAACACTGAAGCTTTCTTT. Translation gives CASTWAANTEAFF.

The chain is built from TRBV5-1 and TRBJ1-2; D uncertain. The CDR3 consists of 13 residues. Germline CDR1 reads SGHRS; CDR2 reads YFSETQ. Trimming left V 1 base short and J 7 bases short, with 11 bases between. The CDR3 coding sequence is TGCGCCAGCAGCTTGTCTGGGCTCTCTGGCTACACCTTC. Protein sequence: CASSLSGLSGYTF.

V is TRBV10-3 and J is TRBJ1-5; TRBD1 agrees at 8 bases. This CDR3 has 13 residues. CDR1 and CDR2 from the germline V gene are ENHRY and SYGVKD. V was pared by 7 bases and J by 7 bases, with 6 bases of the junction left unmatched. Written as DNA, the CDR3 is TGTGCCATCACTGCAGGGGGCGGACAGCCCCAGCATTTT. Protein: CAITAGGGQPQHF.

This clone was recorded a few times. The V call is TRBV4-1, the J call TRBJ2-1; 10 positions match TRBD2. The ends lost 1 base at V and 7 bases at J; junction bases unmatched: 13. CDR3 length equals 18 residues. Germline values: CDR1 MGHRA, CDR2 YSYEKL. CDR3 in amino acids: CASSQVLAGVKVKNEQFF. For the CDR3, the DNA is TGCGCCAGCAGCCAAGTTCTAGCGGGAGTCAAGGTTAAGAATGAGCAGTTCTTC.

This CDR3 reads CASSTGLAGANEQFF. In nucleotides, the CDR3 is TGTGCCAGCAGCACGGGACTAGCGGGGGCAAATGAGCAGTTCTTC. The chain employs TRBV7-2 and TRBJ2-1; 14 nucleotides match TRBD2. The CDR3 extends over 15 amino acids. From germline, CDR1 is SGHTA and CDR2 FQGNSA. The trim removed 5 bases at V and 7 bases at J, leaving 4 bases unmatched.